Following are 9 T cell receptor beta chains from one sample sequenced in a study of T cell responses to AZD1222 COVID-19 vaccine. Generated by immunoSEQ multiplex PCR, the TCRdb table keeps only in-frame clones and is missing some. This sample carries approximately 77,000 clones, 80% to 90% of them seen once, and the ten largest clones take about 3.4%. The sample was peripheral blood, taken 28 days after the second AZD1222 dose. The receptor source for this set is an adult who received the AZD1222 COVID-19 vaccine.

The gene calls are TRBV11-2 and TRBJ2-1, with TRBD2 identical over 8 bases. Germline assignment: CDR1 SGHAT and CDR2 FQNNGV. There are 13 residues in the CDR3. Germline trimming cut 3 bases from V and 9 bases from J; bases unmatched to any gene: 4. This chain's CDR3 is CASSLRGASEQFF. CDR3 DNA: TGTGCCAGCAGCTTGCGGGGGGCTAGTGAGCAGTTCTTC.

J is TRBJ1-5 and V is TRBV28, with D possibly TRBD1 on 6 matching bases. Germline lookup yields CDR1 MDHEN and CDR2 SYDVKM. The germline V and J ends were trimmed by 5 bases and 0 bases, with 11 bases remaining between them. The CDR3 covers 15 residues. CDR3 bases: TGTGCCAGCAGTCCCCGGACAGTTAGCAATCAGCCCCAGCATTTT. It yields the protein CASSPRTVSNQPQHF.

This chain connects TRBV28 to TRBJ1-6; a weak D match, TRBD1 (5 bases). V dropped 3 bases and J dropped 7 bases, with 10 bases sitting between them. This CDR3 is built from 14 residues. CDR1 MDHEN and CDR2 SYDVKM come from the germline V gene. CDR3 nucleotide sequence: TGTGCCAGCAGTTTCCAGGGTAGGAATTCACCCCTCCACTTT. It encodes CASSFQGRNSPLHF.

DNA for the CDR3: TGCAGCACCGGGGTAAAGCTCCAAGAGACCCAGTACTTC. Translating it yields CSTGVKLQETQYF. The chain is built from TRBV29-1 and TRBJ2-5, with D perhaps TRBD2 (5 bases). From germline, CDR1 is SQVTM and CDR2 ANQGSEA. The CDR3 spans 13 residues. With 8 bases removed from V and 1 base from J, the gap between germline ends came to 14 bases.

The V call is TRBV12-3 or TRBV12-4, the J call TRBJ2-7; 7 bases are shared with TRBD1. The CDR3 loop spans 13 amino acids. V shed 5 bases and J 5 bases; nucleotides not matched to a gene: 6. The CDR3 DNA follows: TGTGCCAGCAGTACGACAGGGAGCCACGAGCAGTACTTC. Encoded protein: CASSTTGSHEQYF.

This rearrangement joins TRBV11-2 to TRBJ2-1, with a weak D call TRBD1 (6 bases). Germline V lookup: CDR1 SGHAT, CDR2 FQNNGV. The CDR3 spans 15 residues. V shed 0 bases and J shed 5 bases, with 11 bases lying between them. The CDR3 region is CASSLDRGQHNEQFF. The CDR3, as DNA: TGTGCCAGCAGCTTAGACCGCGGACAGCACAATGAGCAGTTCTTC. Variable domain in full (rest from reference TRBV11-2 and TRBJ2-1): EAGVAQSPRYKIIEKRQSVAFWCNPISGHATLYWYQQILGQGPKLLIQFQNNGVVDDSQLPKDRFSAERLKGVDSTLKIQPAKLEDSAVYLCASSLDRGQHNEQFFGPGTRLTVL.

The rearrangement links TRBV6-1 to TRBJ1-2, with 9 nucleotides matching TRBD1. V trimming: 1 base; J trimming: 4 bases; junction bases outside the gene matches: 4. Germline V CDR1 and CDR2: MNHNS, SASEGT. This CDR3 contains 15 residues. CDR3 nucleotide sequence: TGTGCCAGCAGTGAAGGGACAGGGGCCATCTATGGCTACACCTTC. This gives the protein CASSEGTGAIYGYTF.

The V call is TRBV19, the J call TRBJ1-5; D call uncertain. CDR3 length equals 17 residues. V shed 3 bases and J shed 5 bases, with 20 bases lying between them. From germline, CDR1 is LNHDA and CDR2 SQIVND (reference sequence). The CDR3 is CASSMVWMEVRDQPQHF. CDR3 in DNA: TGTGCCAGTAGTATGGTATGGATGGAGGTGAGGGATCAGCCCCAGCATTTT. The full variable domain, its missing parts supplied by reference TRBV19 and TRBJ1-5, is DGGITQSPKYLFRKEGQNVTLSCEQNLNHDAMYWYRQDPGQGLRLIYYSQIVNDFQKGDIAEGYSVSREKKESFPLTVTSAQKNPTAFYLCASSMVWMEVRDQPQHFGDGTRLSIL.

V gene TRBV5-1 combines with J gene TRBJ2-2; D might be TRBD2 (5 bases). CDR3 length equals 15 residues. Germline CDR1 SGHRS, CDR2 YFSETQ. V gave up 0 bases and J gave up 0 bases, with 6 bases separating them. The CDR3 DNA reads TGCGCCAGCAGCTTGGGGACTCCGAACACCGGGGAGCTGTTTTTT. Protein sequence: CASSLGTPNTGELFF.